A single sample gave rise to the 6 T cell receptor beta chains below, sequenced in a study of cytomegalovirus exposure and HLA in healthy donors. Use of 60 Vbeta and 13 Jbeta primers characterized the PCR. Produced via immunoSEQ multiplex PCR; TCRdb's table is partial and in-frame only. The sample holds about 72,000 clones, around 64% seen once. Sequencing used PBMCs. The receptor set was obtained from a man aged 35 to 55 in good health and CMV-seropositive.

There are a few counts of this clone. The genes are TRBV5-4 and TRBJ1-1; D not certain. Germline CDR1 is SGHNT and CDR2 is YYREEE (reference sequence). This CDR3 comprises 13 residues. V gave up 0 bases and J gave up 1 base, with 4 bases separating them. CDR3 DNA sequence: TGTGCCAGCAGCTTGGATCAGAACACTGAAGCTTTCTTT. This translates into CASSLDQNTEAFF. Full variable domain (missing parts from reference TRBV5-4 and TRBJ1-1): ETGVTQSPTHLIKTRGQQVTLRCSSQSGHNTVSWYQQALGQGPQFIFQYYREEENGRGNFPPRFSGLQFPNYSSELNVNALELDDSALYLCASSLDQNTEAFFGQGTRLTVV.

This clone was detected only a few times. The chain employs TRBV28 and TRBJ2-3; 10 bases are a match to TRBD2. The CDR3 has 17 residues. The V gene end was trimmed by 3 bases and the J gene end by 1 base; junction bases not matched to a gene: 7. CDR1 is MDHEN, CDR2 SYDVKM, per germline. The DNA of the CDR3 is TGTGCCAGCAGTTTCCCCCTAGCGGGGGTGGGCACAGATACGCAGTATTTT. As protein: CASSFPLAGVGTDTQYF.

This sequence joins TRBV11-3 and TRBJ2-3; maybe TRBD1 (6 bases). Trimming pared 1 base from V and 6 bases from J, leaving 14 bases between. The CDR3 consists of 15 residues. Germline values: CDR1 SGHNT, CDR2 YENEEA. The CDR3 DNA is TGTGCCAGCAGCTTAGGGGTGGGGGCGAGCGATACGCAGTATTTT. Residues: CASSLGVGASDTQYF.

This sequence joins TRBV6-5 and TRBJ1-2; D gene unclear. CDR3 size: 14 residues. CDR1 is MNHEY and CDR2 is SVGAGI in the germline V gene. The V gene lost 0 bases and the J gene lost 7 bases, with 12 bases spanning the gap. CDR3 DNA sequence: TGTGCCAGCAGTTACTCGGGCGGGAAAGGTGGCTACACCTTC. Translated, it gives CASSYSGGKGGYTF.

The V call is TRBV27, the J call TRBJ2-7; D ambiguous. The CDR3 runs to 15 residues. Germline CDR1 MNHEY, CDR2 SMNVEV (reference sequence). The V and J ends lost 2 bases and 1 base respectively, with 12 bases between them. The CDR3: CASSLGGAPSYEQYF. The CDR3 DNA follows: TGTGCCAGCAGTTTAGGCGGCGCCCCTTCCTACGAGCAGTACTTC.

Of note for this clone: A junction end diverges from the germline sequence, so it may reflect a read error. The chain carries TRBV27 and TRBJ2-7; D perhaps matches TRBD2 (5 bases). The CDR3 is 13 residues long. Germline CDR1 reads MNHEY; CDR2 reads SMNVEV (reference sequence). The CDR3: CASSPTLLRTLGF. In DNA, the CDR3 is TGTGCCAGCAGTCCCACTCTTTTACGGACTTTGGGATTC.